This T cell receptor beta chain was recovered during a study of CD8 T cell repertoires and HIV-1 epitope variants. About the study: Separate wells received one of Twenty-five Gag or Nef variant peptides. Epitopes were three Gag families plus Nef HW9 and YT9. A roughly ten-day culture received IL-2, IL-7 and IL-15 on days 3 and 7.

The V gene's germline CDR1 is MNHEY and CDR2 SMNVEV (reference sequence). Trimming removed 10 bases at V and 4 bases at J, with 8 bases between. The CDR3 length is 11 residues. Sequencing of TCR beta CDR3 used immunoSEQ survey depth. Data came from immunoSEQ multiplex PCR; TCRdb stores just in-frame clones and leaves some out. The repertoire includes 2,400 or so clones, around two thirds of them detected once, and 43% sits in the top ten. This clone has a single count. The antigen is not known. The sequence was collected from a male donor with HIV. Material: cultured CD8+ T cells derived from PBMCs. This chain uses TRBV27 with TRBJ1-5; D not certain. CDR3 in DNA: TGTGCCACCGGCCTAAATCAGCCCCAGCATTTT. It encodes CATGLNQPQHF.